A selection of T cell receptor beta chains follows, all from one sample in a study of radiation and T cells in renal cell carcinoma. Only in-frame clones appear in the TCRdb table, and some are missing; sequencing was by immunoSEQ multiplex PCR. The repertoire consists of 95,000 to 150,000 clones, with 81% occurring once and the leading ten covering 4.5% to 7%. This sample comprised blood, obtained from a patient whose treatment included radiotherapy and nephrectomy. Receptors originate from a man aged 45-65 years with renal cell carcinoma. Both conserved end residues are part of each CDR3. Each record gives: J gene, V gene, D gene, clone size, CDR3 DNA, CDR3 protein. The D gene is left open where the match is weak. The size of a clone is reported for some rows only, either as once, few or many, or as a class for expanded clones.

j_gene: TRBJ2-1; v_gene: TRBV9; d_gene: TRBD1; abundance: .; CDR3nt: TGTGCCAGCAGAGCTGCCGGGACAGCGTACAATGAGCAGTTCTTC; CDR3aa: CASRAAGTAYNEQFF
j_gene: TRBJ1-2; v_gene: TRBV11-2; d_gene: .; abundance: once; CDR3nt: TGTGCCAGCAGCTTAGAGGGGCCCTACGGCTACACCTTC; CDR3aa: CASSLEGPYGYTF
j_gene: TRBJ1-2; v_gene: TRBV30; d_gene: .; abundance: .; CDR3nt: TGTGCCTGGACAAAGAAGGCTAGCTACACCTTC; CDR3aa: CAWTKKASYTF
j_gene: TRBJ2-3; v_gene: TRBV18; d_gene: .; abundance: .; CDR3nt: TGTGCCAGCTCACCACCAGCGGGCACAGATACGCAGTATTTT; CDR3aa: CASSPPAGTDTQYF
j_gene: TRBJ2-2; v_gene: TRBV19; d_gene: .; abundance: .; CDR3nt: TGTGCCAGTAGACACACCGGGGAGCTGTTTTTT; CDR3aa: CASRHTGELFF
j_gene: TRBJ2-7; v_gene: TRBV28; d_gene: TRBD1; abundance: .; CDR3nt: TGTGCCAGCAGGCCACAGGGGGCCGTCTCCTACGAGCAGTACTTC; CDR3aa: CASRPQGAVSYEQYF
j_gene: TRBJ1-4; v_gene: TRBV4-1; d_gene: .; abundance: .; CDR3nt: TGCGCCAGCAGCCAAGATTTAGGATTCGGGGAAAAACTGTTTTTT; CDR3aa: CASSQDLGFGEKLFF
j_gene: TRBJ1-2; v_gene: TRBV28; d_gene: .; abundance: .; CDR3nt: TGTGCCAGCAGTTTCCCCGGGGGGGCTAACTATGGCTACACCTTC; CDR3aa: CASSFPGGANYGYTF
j_gene: TRBJ2-5; v_gene: TRBV11-1; d_gene: .; abundance: .; CDR3nt: TGTGCCAGCAGCTTAAGGGGACCGGGGGAGACCCAGTACTTC; CDR3aa: CASSLRGPGETQYF
j_gene: TRBJ1-5; v_gene: TRBV10-3; d_gene: .; abundance: .; CDR3nt: TGTGCCATCCGGGCGGGACTGGGCAATCAGCCCCAGCATTTT; CDR3aa: CAIRAGLGNQPQHF
j_gene: TRBJ2-3; v_gene: TRBV27; d_gene: TRBD1; abundance: .; CDR3nt: TGTGCCAGCAGTCTAATGGGACAGGTGGAAGATACGCAGTATTTT; CDR3aa: CASSLMGQVEDTQYF
j_gene: TRBJ2-3; v_gene: TRBV18; d_gene: TRBD2; abundance: .; CDR3nt: TGTGCCAGCTCATCGGGACTAGTCGGCACAGATACGCAGTATTTT; CDR3aa: CASSSGLVGTDTQYF
j_gene: TRBJ1-3; v_gene: TRBV7-2; d_gene: .; abundance: .; CDR3nt: TGTGCCAGCAGCCCATGGACTTCAGGAAACACCATATATTTT; CDR3aa: CASSPWTSGNTIYF
j_gene: TRBJ1-2; v_gene: TRBV9; d_gene: TRBD1; abundance: .; CDR3nt: TGTGCCAGCAGCGTATTACAGGGGTATGGCTACACCTTC; CDR3aa: CASSVLQGYGYTF
j_gene: TRBJ1-1; v_gene: TRBV4-3; d_gene: .; abundance: few; CDR3nt: TGCGCCAGCAGCCAGGACAGTCGTGTCACTGAAGCTTTCTTT; CDR3aa: CASSQDSRVTEAFF
j_gene: TRBJ1-2; v_gene: TRBV19; d_gene: .; abundance: .; CDR3nt: TGTGCCAGTAGTAGAAACAGGGCGGAGGGCTACACCTTC; CDR3aa: CASSRNRAEGYTF
j_gene: TRBJ1-5; v_gene: TRBV5-5; d_gene: .; abundance: .; CDR3nt: TGTGCCAGCAGCTTGAATACATTTCCTCAGCCCCAGCATTTT; CDR3aa: CASSLNTFPQPQHF
j_gene: TRBJ2-1; v_gene: TRBV7-9; d_gene: .; abundance: once; CDR3nt: TGTGCCAGCAGCCCCACAGGGAACTCCTACAATGAGCAGTTCTTC; CDR3aa: CASSPTGNSYNEQFF
j_gene: TRBJ1-5; v_gene: TRBV6-5; d_gene: .; abundance: .; CDR3nt: TGTGCCAGCAGTTATCGGGACTGGAATCAGCCCCAGCATTTT; CDR3aa: CASSYRDWNQPQHF
j_gene: TRBJ2-5; v_gene: TRBV4-2; d_gene: .; abundance: .; CDR3nt: TGTGCCAGCAGCCAAGAAGTCGGCCTGGGGGCTTATGAGACCCAGTACTTC; CDR3aa: CASSQEVGLGAYETQYF
j_gene: TRBJ2-7; v_gene: TRBV5-8; d_gene: TRBD1; abundance: .; CDR3nt: TGTGCCAGCAGCCAAAGACAGGGCCGAAGATCCTACGAGCAGTACTTC; CDR3aa: CASSQRQGRRSYEQYF
j_gene: TRBJ2-2; v_gene: TRBV6-1; d_gene: .; abundance: .; CDR3nt: TGTGCCAGCAGAGAATTGCAGGGTACCGGGGAGCTGTTTTTT; CDR3aa: CASRELQGTGELFF
j_gene: TRBJ1-4; v_gene: TRBV6-1; d_gene: .; abundance: .; CDR3nt: TGTGCCAGCAGTCGGGCCCGGGAGGAAAAACTGTTTTTT; CDR3aa: CASSRAREEKLFF
j_gene: TRBJ2-3; v_gene: TRBV7-9; d_gene: .; abundance: .; CDR3nt: TGTGCCAGCACCCCGAAGGGACTTTACACAGATACGCAGTATTTT; CDR3aa: CASTPKGLYTDTQYF
j_gene: TRBJ2-7; v_gene: TRBV4-1; d_gene: .; abundance: .; CDR3nt: TGCGCCAGCAGCCTCCAGACTAGCTCCTACGAGCAGTACTTC; CDR3aa: CASSLQTSSYEQYF
j_gene: TRBJ1-6; v_gene: TRBV9; d_gene: .; abundance: .; CDR3nt: TGTGCCAGCAGCGATCCCTGGGGGGGCAATTCACCCCTCCACTTT; CDR3aa: CASSDPWGGNSPLHF
j_gene: TRBJ1-3; v_gene: TRBV4-3; d_gene: .; abundance: .; CDR3nt: TGCGCCAGCAGCGGGGAATTGGGGTTGGGAAACACCATATATTTT; CDR3aa: CASSGELGLGNTIYF
j_gene: TRBJ2-1; v_gene: TRBV4-1; d_gene: TRBD1; abundance: .; CDR3nt: TGCGCCAGCAGCCAAGGGGACAGGGACTCGAATGAGCAGTTCTTC; CDR3aa: CASSQGDRDSNEQFF
j_gene: TRBJ2-1; v_gene: TRBV6-1; d_gene: .; abundance: .; CDR3nt: TGTGCCAGCAGTGAAATTCGGGACTCTGAGCAGTTCTTC; CDR3aa: CASSEIRDSEQFF
j_gene: TRBJ2-5; v_gene: TRBV7-2; d_gene: .; abundance: .; CDR3nt: TGTGCCAGCAGCTTAGCAGGGATGAGGGAGACCCAGTACTTC; CDR3aa: CASSLAGMRETQYF
j_gene: TRBJ1-2; v_gene: TRBV28; d_gene: .; abundance: once; CDR3nt: TGTGCCAGCAGTTTAGCGGGGGCAGGTAACTATGGCTACACCTTC; CDR3aa: CASSLAGAGNYGYTF
j_gene: TRBJ2-5; v_gene: TRBV7-2; d_gene: .; abundance: .; CDR3nt: TGTGCCAGCAGCTTATCGACAGCTCAAGAGACCCAGTACTTC; CDR3aa: CASSLSTAQETQYF
j_gene: TRBJ2-7; v_gene: TRBV4-1; d_gene: .; abundance: few; CDR3nt: TGCGCCAGCAGCCAAGATCGGTCCGCCTACGAGCAGTACTTC; CDR3aa: CASSQDRSAYEQYF
j_gene: TRBJ2-7; v_gene: TRBV28; d_gene: TRBD1; abundance: .; CDR3nt: TGTGCCAGCAGTGCCGGACAGGGGGTCTACGAGCAGTACTTC; CDR3aa: CASSAGQGVYEQYF
j_gene: TRBJ2-7; v_gene: TRBV28; d_gene: .; abundance: few; CDR3nt: TGTGCCAGCAGTTTGTGGGACGAGCAGTACTTC; CDR3aa: CASSLWDEQYF
j_gene: TRBJ2-4; v_gene: TRBV7-8; d_gene: TRBD2; abundance: .; CDR3nt: TGTGCCAGCAGCTCCGGGACTAGCGGGAGGATGGCCAAAAACATTCAGTACTTC; CDR3aa: CASSSGTSGRMAKNIQYF
j_gene: TRBJ1-2; v_gene: TRBV7-9; d_gene: TRBD1; abundance: .; CDR3nt: TGTGCCAGCAGCTCGGGACAGGGGGCTGGCTATGGCTACACCTTC; CDR3aa: CASSSGQGAGYGYTF
j_gene: TRBJ2-1; v_gene: TRBV9; d_gene: .; abundance: .; CDR3nt: TGTGCCAGCAGCGTCTTCCCAGGGGGGGGAGGTGGTAATGAGCAGTTCTTC; CDR3aa: CASSVFPGGGGGNEQFF
j_gene: TRBJ1-2; v_gene: TRBV30; d_gene: .; abundance: .; CDR3nt: TGTGCCTGGAATGATGGGGGCGGCTACACCTTC; CDR3aa: CAWNDGGGYTF
j_gene: TRBJ2-3; v_gene: TRBV7-2; d_gene: .; abundance: few; CDR3nt: TGTGCCAGCAGCTTAGTCGCGGGGAGCACAGATACGCAGTATTTT; CDR3aa: CASSLVAGSTDTQYF
j_gene: TRBJ1-5; v_gene: TRBV4-2; d_gene: .; abundance: .; CDR3nt: TGTGCCAGCAGCCACGGGGCGTTCAATCAGCCCCAGCATTTT; CDR3aa: CASSHGAFNQPQHF
j_gene: TRBJ2-7; v_gene: TRBV10-3; d_gene: TRBD1; abundance: .; CDR3nt: TGTGCCATCACCCAGGGACAGGGGAACGAGCAGTACTTC; CDR3aa: CAITQGQGNEQYF
j_gene: TRBJ2-7; v_gene: TRBV10-2; d_gene: TRBD2; abundance: .; CDR3nt: TGCGCCAGCAGTGAGTTTAGCGGGATGGGGGAGCAGTACTTC; CDR3aa: CASSEFSGMGEQYF
j_gene: TRBJ2-6; v_gene: TRBV7-8; d_gene: .; abundance: .; CDR3nt: TGTGCCAGCAGCTTAGAATTCCCTGGGGCCAACGTCCTGACTTTC; CDR3aa: CASSLEFPGANVLTF